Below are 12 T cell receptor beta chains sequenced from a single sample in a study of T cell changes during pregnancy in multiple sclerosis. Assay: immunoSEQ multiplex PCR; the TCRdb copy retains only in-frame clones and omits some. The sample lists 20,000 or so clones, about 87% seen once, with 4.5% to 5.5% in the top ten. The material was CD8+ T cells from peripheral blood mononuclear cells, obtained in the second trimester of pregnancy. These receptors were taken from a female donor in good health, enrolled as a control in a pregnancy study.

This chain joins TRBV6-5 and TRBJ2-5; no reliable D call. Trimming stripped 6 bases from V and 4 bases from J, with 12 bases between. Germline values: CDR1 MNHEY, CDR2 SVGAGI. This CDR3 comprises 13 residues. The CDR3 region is CASSRLGGETQYF. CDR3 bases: TGTGCCAGCAGCCGCCTCGGTGGAGAGACCCAGTACTTC.

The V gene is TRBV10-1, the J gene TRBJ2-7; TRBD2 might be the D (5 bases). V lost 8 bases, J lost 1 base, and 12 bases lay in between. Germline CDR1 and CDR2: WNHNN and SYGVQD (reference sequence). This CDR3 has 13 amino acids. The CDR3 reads CASAPGKSYEQYF. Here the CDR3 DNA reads TGCGCCAGCGCCCCGGGGAAGTCCTACGAGCAGTACTTC.

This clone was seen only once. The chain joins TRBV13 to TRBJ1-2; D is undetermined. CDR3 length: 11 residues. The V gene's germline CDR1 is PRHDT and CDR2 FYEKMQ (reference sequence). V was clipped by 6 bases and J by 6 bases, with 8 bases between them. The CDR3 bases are TGTGCCAGCAGTCTGGGCGATGGCTACACCTTC. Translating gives CASSLGDGYTF.

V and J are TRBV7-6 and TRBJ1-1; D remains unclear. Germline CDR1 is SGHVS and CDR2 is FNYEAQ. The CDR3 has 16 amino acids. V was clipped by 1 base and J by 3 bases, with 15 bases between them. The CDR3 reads CASSLEEEGLYTEAFF. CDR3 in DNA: TGTGCCAGCAGCTTAGAGGAGGAAGGGTTGTACACTGAAGCTTTCTTT.

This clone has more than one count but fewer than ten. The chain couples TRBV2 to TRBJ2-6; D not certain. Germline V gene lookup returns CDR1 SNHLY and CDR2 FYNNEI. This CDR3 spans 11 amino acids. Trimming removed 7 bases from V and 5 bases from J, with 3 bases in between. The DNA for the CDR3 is TGTGCCAGCACCAGGGCCAACGTCCTGACTTTC. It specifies CASTRANVLTF.

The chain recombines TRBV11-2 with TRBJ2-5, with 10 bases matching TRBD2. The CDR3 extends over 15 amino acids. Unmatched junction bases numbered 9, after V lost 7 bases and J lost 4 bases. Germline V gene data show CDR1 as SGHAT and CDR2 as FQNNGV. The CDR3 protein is CASTQLAGGGETQYF. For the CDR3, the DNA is TGTGCCAGCACCCAATTAGCGGGAGGTGGAGAGACCCAGTACTTC.

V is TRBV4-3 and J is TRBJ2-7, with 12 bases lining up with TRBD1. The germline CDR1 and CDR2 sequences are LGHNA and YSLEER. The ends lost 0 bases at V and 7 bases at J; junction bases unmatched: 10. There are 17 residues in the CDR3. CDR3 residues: CASSQEVPGQGAEEQYF. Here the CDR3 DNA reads TGCGCCAGCAGCCAAGAGGTGCCGGGACAGGGGGCGGAAGAGCAGTACTTC.

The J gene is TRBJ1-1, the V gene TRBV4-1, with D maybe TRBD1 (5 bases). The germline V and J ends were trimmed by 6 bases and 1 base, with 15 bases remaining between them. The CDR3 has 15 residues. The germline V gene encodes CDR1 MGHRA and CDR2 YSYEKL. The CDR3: CASSRGRDSNTEAFF. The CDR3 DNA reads TGCGCCAGCAGTCGGGGACGGGACTCGAACACTGAAGCTTTCTTT.

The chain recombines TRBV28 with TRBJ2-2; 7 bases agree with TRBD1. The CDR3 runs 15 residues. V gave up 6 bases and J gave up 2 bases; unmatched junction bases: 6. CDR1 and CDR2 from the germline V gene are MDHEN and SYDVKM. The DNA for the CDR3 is TGTGCCAGCAGCTCCGGGACAGAAAACACCGGGGAGCTGTTTTTT. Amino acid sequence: CASSSGTENTGELFF.

CDR3 loop: CASSPPDRPSYEQYF. In DNA, the CDR3 is TGTGCCAGCAGTCCCCCGGACAGGCCCTCCTACGAGCAGTACTTC. The chain employs TRBV27 and TRBJ2-7, with 7 nucleotides matching TRBD1. CDR3 length: 15 residues. Germline lookup yields CDR1 MNHEY and CDR2 SMNVEV (reference sequence). The V and J ends lost 5 bases and 0 bases, in that order; junction bases with no gene match: 7.

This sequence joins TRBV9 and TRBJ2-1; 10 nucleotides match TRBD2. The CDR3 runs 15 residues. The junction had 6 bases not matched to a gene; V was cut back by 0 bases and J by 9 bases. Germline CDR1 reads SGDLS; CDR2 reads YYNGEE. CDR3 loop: CASSVEAGGPGEQFF. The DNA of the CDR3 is TGTGCCAGCAGCGTAGAAGCGGGAGGGCCGGGTGAGCAGTTCTTC. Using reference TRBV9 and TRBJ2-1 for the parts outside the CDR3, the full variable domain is DSGVTQTPKHLITATGQRVTLRCSPRSGDLSVYWYQQSLDQGLQFLIQYYNGEERAKGNILERFSAQQFPDLHSELNLSSLELGDSALYFCASSVEAGGPGEQFFGPGTRLTVL.

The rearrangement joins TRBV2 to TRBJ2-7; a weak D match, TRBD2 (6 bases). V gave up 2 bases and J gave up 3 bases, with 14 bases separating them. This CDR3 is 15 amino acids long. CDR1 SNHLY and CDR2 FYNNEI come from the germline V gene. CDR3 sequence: CASSEPGSANYEQYF. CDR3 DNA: TGTGCCAGCAGTGAACCCGGGAGCGCAAACTACGAGCAGTACTTC.